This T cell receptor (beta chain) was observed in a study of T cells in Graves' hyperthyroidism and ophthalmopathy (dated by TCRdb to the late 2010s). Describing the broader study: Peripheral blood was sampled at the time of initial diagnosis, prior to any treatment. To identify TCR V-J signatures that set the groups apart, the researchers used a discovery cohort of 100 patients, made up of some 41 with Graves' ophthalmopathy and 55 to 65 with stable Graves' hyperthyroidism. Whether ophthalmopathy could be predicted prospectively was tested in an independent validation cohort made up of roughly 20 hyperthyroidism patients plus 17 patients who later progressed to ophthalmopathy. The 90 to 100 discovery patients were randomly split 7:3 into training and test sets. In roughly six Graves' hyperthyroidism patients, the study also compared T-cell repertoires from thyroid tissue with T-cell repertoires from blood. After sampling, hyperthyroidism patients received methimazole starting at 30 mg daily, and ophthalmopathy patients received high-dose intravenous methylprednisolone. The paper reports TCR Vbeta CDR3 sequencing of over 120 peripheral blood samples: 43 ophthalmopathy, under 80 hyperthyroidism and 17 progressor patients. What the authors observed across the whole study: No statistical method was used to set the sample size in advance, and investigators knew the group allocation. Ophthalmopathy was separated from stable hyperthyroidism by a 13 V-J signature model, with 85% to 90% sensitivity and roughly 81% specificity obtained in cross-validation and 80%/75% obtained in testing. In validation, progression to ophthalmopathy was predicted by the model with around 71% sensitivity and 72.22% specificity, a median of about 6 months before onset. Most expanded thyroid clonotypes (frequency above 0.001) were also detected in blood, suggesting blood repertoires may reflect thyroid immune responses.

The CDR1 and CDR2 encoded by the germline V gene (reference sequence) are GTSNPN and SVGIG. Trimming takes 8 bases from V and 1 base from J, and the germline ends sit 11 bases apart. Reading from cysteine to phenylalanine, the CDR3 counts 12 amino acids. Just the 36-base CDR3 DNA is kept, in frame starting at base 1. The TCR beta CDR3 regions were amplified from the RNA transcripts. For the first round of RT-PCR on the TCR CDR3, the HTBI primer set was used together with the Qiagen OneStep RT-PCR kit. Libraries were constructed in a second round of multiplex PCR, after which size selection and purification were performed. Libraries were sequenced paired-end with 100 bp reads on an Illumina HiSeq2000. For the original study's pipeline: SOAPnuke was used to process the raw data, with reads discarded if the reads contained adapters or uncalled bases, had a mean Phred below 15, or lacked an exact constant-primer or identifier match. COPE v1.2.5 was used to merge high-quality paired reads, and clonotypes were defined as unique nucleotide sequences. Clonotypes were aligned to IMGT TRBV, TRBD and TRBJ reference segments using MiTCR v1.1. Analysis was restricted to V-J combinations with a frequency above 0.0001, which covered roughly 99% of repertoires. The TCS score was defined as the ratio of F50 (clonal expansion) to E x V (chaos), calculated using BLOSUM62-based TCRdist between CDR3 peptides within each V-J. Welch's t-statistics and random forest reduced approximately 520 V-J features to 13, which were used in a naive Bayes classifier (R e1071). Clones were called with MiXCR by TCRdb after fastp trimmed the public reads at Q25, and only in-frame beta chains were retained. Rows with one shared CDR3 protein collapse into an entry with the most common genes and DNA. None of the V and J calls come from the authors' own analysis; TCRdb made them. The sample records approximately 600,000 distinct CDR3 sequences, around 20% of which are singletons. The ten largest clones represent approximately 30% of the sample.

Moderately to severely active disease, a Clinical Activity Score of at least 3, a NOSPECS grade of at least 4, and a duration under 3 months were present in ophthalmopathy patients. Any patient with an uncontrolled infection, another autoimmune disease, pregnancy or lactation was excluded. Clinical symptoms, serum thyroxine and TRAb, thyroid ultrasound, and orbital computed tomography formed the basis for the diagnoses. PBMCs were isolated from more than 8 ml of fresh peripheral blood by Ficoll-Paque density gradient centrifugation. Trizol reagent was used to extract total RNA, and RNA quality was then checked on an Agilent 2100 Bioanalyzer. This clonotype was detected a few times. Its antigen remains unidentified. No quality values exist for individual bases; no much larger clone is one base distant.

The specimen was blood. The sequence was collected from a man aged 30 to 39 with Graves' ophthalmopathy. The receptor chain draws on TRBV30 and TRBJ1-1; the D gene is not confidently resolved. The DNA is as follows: TGTGCCACAAGGCCTCAGAACACTGAAGCTTTCTTT. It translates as CATRPQNTEAFF.